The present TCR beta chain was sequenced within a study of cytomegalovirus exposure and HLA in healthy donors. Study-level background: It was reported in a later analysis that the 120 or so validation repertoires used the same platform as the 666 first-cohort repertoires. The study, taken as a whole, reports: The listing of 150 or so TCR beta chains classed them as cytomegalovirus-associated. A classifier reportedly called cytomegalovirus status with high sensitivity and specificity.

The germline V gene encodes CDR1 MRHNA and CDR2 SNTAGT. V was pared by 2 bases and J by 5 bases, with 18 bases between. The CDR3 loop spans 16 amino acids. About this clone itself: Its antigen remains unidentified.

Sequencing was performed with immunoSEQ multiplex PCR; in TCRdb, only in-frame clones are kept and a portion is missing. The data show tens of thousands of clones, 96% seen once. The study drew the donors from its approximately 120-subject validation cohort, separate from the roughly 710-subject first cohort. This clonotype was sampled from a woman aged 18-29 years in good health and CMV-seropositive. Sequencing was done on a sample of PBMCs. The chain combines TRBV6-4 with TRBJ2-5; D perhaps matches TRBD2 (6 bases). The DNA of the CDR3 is TGTGCCAGCAGTGACGCGCGGGACCCTAAGCAGGAGACCCAGTACTTC. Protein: CASSDARDPKQETQYF.